This T cell receptor beta chain comes out of a study of T-cell memory formation after mild COVID-19. V shed 1 base and J shed 0 bases, with 10 bases lying between them. The length of the CDR3 is 16 residues. In germline, CDR1 is SNHLY, CDR2 FYNNEI. General study findings and limits: Nothing confirmed that second-wave clones peaking on day 37 were specific for SARS-CoV-2. Balance between CD4 and CD8 was seen in clones contracting day 15 to 85, and a CD4+ lean was seen in later expanders.

TCR alpha and TCR beta cDNA libraries with sample barcodes and UMIs came from 5'RACE using constant-segment primers. Via MiXCR, TCRdb re-called the 5' RACE reads, giving one row per CDR3 protein. Found here are around 400,000 distinct CDR3 sequences, 20% to 30% of them singletons; the top ten hold around 8.1%. Note on this clonotype: Its antigen is unidentified.

The source is an adult woman who had mild COVID-19 (a few samples of this study predate the infection). Cell type and time point are not known. The sequenced sample was PBMCs or a T cell subset sorted from them (not recorded which). The rearrangement joins TRBV2 to TRBJ2-4, with TRBD2 as a possible D gene (6 bases). CDR3 bases: TGTGCCAGCAGTGAAGGACTAGACCCAGCCAAAAACATTCAGTACTTC. Translating gives CASSEGLDPAKNIQYF.